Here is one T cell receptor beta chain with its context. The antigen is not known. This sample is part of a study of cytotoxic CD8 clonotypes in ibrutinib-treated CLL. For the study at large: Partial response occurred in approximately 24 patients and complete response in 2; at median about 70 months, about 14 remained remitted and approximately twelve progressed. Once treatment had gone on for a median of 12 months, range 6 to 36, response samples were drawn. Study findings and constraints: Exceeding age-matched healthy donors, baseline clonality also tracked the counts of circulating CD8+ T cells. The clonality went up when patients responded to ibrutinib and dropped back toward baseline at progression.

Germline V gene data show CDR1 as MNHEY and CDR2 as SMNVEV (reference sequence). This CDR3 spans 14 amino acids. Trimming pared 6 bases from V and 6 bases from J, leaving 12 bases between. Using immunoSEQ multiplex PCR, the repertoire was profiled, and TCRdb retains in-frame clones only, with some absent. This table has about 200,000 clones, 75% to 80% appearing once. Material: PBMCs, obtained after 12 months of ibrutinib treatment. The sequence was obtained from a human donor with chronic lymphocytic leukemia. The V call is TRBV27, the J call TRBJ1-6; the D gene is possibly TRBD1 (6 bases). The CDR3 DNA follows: TGTGCCAGCAGCTCCGGGACAAGTAATTCACCCCTCCACTTT. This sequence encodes CASSSGTSNSPLHF.